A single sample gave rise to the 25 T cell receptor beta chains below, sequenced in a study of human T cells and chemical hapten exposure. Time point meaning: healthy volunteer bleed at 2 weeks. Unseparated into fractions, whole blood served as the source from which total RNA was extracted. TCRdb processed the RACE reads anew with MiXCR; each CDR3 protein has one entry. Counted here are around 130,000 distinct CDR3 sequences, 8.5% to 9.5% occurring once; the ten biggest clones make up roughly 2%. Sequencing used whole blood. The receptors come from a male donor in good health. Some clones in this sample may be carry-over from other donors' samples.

CDR3 nucleotides: TGTGCCAGCAGTGAAGCCGGGGACGCAGCCAGGGGGGGCGGCACCTTC. Encoded protein: CASSEAGDAARGGGTF. The chain combines TRBV2 with TRBJ1-2; TRBD1 matches 7 bases. The junction had 17 bases not matched to a gene; V was cut back by 0 bases and J by 13 bases. The CDR3 runs 16 residues. From germline, CDR1 is SNHLY and CDR2 FYNNEI.

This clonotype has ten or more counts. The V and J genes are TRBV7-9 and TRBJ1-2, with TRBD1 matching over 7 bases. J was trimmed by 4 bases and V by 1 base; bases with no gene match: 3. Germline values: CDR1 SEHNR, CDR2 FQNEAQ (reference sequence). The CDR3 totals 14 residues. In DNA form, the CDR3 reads TGTGCCAGCAGCTTAGAGGGGGCCGGCTATGGCTACACCTTC. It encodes CASSLEGAGYGYTF.

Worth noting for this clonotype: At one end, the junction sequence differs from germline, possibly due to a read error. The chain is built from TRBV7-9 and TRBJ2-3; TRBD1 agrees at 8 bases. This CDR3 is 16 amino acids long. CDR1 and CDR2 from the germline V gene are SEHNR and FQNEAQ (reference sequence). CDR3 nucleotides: TGTGCCAGCAGCTTCACAGGGGGACCGAACACAGATACGCAGTGTTTT. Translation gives CASSFTGGPNTDTQCF.

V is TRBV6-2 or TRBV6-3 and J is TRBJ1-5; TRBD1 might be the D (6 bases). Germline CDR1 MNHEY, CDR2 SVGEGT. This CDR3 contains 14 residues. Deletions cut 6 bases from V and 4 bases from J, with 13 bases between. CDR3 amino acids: CASRIRDKNQPQHF. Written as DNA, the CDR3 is TGTGCCAGCAGGATCCGGGACAAAAATCAGCCCCAGCATTTT.

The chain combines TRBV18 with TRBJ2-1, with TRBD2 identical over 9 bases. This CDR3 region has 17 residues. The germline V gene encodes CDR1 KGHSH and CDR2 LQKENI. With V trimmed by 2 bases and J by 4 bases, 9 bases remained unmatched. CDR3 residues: CASSPSWASGVYNEQFF. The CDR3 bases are TGTGCCAGCTCACCAAGCTGGGCTAGCGGGGTTTACAATGAGCAGTTCTTC.

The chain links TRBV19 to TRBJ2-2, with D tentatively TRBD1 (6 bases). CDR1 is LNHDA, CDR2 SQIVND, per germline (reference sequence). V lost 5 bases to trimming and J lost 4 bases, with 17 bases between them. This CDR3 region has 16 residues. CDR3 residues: CASSSHRVMGTGELFF. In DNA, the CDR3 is TGTGCCAGTAGTTCCCACAGGGTGATGGGCACCGGGGAGCTGTTTTTT.

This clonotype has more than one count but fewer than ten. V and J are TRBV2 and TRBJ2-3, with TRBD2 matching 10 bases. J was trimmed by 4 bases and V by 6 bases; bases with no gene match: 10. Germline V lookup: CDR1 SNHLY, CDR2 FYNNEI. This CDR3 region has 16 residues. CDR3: CASRASGREEADTQYF. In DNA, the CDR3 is TGTGCCAGCAGAGCTAGCGGGAGAGAGGAGGCAGATACGCAGTATTTT.

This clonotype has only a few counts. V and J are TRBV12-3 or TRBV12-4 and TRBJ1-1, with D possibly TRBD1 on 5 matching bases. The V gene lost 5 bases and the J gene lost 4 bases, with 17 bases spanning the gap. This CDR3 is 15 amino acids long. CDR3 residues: CASSGRAGPGTEAFF. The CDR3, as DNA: TGTGCCAGCAGTGGCCGGGCGGGGCCGGGCACTGAAGCTTTCTTT.

The CDR3 DNA sequence: TGCGCCAGCATCCTGGGGGCGGCAGGCGGCCAAGAGACCCAGTACTTC. This sequence encodes CASILGAAGGQETQYF. The chain links TRBV5-1 to TRBJ2-5, with D tentatively TRBD1 (6 bases). The CDR3 contains 16 residues. Trimming removed 6 bases at V and 1 base at J, with 19 bases between. Germline V CDR1 and CDR2: SGHRS, YFSETQ.

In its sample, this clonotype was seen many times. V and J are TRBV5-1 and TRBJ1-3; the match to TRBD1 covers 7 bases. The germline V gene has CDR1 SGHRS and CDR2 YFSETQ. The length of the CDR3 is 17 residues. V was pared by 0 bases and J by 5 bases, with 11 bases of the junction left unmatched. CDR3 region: CASSLDLADRPRNTIYF. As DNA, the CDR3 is TGCGCCAGCAGCTTGGATTTAGCGGACAGGCCGAGAAACACCATATATTTT.

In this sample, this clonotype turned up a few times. The CDR3 reads CASDSRRSYNEQFF. CDR3 in DNA: TGTGCCAGCGATAGTAGACGCTCCTACAATGAGCAGTTCTTC. J is TRBJ2-1 and V is TRBV6-2 or TRBV6-3; D is undetermined. Germline V gene sequence: CDR1 MNHEY, CDR2 SVGEGT. This CDR3 region has 14 residues. V lost 8 bases to trimming and J lost 0 bases, with 11 bases between them.

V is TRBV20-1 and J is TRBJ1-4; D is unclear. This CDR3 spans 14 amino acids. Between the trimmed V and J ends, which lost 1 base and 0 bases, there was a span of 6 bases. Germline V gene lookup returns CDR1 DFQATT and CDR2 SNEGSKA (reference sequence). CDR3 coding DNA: TGCAGTGCTAGAGTGAGGGCAACTAATGAAAAACTGTTTTTT. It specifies CSARVRATNEKLFF.

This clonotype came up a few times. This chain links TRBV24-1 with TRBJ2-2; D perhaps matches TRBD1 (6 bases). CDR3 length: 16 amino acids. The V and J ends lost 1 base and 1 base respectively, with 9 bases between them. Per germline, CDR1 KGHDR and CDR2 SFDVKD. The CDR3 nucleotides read TGTGCCACCAGTGATTTCTCGACAGGGAACACCGGGGAGCTGTTTTTT. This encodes CATSDFSTGNTGELFF.

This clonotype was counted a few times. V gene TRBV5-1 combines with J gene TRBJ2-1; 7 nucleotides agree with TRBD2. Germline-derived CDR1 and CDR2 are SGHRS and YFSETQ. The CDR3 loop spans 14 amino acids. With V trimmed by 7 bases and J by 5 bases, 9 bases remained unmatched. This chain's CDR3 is CASGYLSGDNEQFF. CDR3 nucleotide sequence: TGCGCCAGCGGCTACTTAAGCGGGGACAATGAGCAGTTCTTC.

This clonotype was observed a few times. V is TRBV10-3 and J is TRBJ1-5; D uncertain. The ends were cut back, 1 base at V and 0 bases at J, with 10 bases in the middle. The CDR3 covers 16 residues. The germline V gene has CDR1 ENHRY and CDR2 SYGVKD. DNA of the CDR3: TGTGCCATCAGTGAGTGGACTCGAGATAGCAATCAGCCCCAGCATTTT. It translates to CAISEWTRDSNQPQHF.

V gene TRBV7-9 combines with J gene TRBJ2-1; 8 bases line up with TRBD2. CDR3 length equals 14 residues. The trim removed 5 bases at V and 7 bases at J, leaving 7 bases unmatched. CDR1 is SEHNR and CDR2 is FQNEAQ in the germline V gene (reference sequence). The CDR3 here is CASSVGTRSNEQFF. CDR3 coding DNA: TGTGCCAGCAGCGTCGGGACTAGATCAAATGAGCAGTTCTTC.

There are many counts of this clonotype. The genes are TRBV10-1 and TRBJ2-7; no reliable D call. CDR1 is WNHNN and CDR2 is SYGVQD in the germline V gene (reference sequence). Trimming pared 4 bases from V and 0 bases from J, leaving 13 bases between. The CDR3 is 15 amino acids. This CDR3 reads CASSGGTVDSYEQYF. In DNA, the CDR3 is TGCGCCAGCAGTGGCGGCACAGTCGACTCCTACGAGCAGTACTTC.

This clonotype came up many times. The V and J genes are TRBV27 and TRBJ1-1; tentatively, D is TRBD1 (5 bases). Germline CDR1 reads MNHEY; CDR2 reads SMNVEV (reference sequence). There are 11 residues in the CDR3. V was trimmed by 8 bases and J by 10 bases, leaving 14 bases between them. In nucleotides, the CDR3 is TGTGCCAGCGGCTCAACGGGGCGAGCTTTCTTT. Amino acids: CASGSTGRAFF.

CDR3 nucleotides: TGTGCCAGCAGTCCCGGGACAGGGAACTCTGGGGCCAACGTCCTGACTTTC. This sequence encodes CASSPGTGNSGANVLTF. This chain joins TRBV12-3 or TRBV12-4 and TRBJ2-6; 9 bases match TRBD1. The CDR3 runs 17 residues. Germline trimming cut 5 bases from V and 0 bases from J; bases unmatched to any gene: 5.

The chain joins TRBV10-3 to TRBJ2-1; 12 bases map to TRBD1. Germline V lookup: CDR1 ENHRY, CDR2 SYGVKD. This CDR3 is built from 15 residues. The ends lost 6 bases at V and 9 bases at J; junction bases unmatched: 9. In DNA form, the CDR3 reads TGTGCCATCAGGGGGACCGGGACAGGGGGCGGTGAGCAGTTCTTC. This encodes CAIRGTGTGGGEQFF.

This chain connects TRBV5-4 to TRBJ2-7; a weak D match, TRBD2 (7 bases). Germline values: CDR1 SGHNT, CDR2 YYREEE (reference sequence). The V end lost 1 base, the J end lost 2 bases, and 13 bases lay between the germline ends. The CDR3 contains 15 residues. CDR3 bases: TGTGCCAGCAGCTTGACGGGGGGCCCTACCTACGAGCAGTACTTC. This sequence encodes CASSLTGGPTYEQYF.

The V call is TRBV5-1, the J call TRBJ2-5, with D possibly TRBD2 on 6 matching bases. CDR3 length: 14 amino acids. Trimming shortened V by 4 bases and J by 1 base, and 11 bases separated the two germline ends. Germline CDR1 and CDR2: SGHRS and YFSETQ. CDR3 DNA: TGCGCCAGCAGCCGGGGGTGGGTCCAAGAGACCCAGTACTTC. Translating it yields CASSRGWVQETQYF.

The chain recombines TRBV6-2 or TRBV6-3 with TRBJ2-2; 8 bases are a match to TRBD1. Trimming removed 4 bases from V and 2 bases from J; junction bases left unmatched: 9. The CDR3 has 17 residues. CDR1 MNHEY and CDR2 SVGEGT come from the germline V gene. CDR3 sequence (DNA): TGTGCCAGCAGTTTGGGCAGGGGGCGAGGTAACACCGGGGAGCTGTTTTTT. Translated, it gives CASSLGRGRGNTGELFF.

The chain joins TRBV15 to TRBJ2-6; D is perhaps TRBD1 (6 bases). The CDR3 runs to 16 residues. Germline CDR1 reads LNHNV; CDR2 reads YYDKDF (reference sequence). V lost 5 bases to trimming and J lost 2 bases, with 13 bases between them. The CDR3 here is CATSAESGAGANVLTF. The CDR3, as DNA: TGTGCCACCAGCGCTGAATCAGGGGCTGGGGCCAACGTCCTGACTTTC. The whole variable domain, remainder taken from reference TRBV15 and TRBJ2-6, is DAMVIQNPRYQVTQFGKPVTLSCSQTLNHNVMYWYQQKSSQAPKLLFHYYDKDFNNEADTPDNFQSRRPNTSFCFLDIRSPGLGDTAMYLCATSAESGAGANVLTFGAGSRLTVL.

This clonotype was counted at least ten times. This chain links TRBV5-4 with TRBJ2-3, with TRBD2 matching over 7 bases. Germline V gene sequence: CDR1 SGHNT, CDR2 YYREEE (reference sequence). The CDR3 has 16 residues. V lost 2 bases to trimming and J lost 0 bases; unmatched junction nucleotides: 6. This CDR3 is CASSLLAWNSTDTQYF. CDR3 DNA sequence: TGTGCCAGCAGCTTACTAGCGTGGAATAGCACAGATACGCAGTATTTT.